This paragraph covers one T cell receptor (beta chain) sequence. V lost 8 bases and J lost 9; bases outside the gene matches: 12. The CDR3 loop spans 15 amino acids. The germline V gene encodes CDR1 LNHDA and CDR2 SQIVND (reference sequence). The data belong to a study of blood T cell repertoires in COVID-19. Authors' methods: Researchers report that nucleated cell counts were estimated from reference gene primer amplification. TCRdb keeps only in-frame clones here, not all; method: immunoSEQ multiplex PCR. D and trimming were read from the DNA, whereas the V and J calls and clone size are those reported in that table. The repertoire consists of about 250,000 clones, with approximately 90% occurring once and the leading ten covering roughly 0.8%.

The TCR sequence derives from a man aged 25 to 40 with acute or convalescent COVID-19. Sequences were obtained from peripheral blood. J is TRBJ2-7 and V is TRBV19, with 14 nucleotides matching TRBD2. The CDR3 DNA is TGTGCCAGTGCGGGACTAGCGGGAGAAGGAAAGGGGCAGTACTTC. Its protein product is CASAGLAGEGKGQYF. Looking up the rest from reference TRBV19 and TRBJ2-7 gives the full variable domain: DGGITQSPKYLFRKEGQNVTLSCEQNLNHDAMYWYRQDPGQGLRLIYYSQIVNDFQKGDIAEGYSVSREKKESFPLTVTSAQKNPTAFYLCASAGLAGEGKGQYFGPGTRLTVT.